This T cell receptor (beta chain) was sequenced in a study of shared T cell receptors in the human thymus. V lost 6 bases and J 5 bases, leaving 17 bases between the germline ends. CDR1 MDHEN and CDR2 SYDVKM come from the germline V gene. The CDR3 loop spans 15 amino acids. Sequencing was performed with immunoSEQ multiplex PCR; in TCRdb, only in-frame clones are kept and a portion is missing. The sample has over 450,000 clones; roughly 74% are singletons. This sample also appeared in a second study, on human thymus T cells. From that second work: The thymus was resected at corrective cardiac surgery.

The receptor's source is a boy under three years old with a congenital heart defect. The chain links TRBV28 to TRBJ1-3; TRBD1 might be the D (6 bases). Input material: thymocytes. The CDR3 DNA reads TGTGCCAGCAGCCCACTAGGGGGAAGGAGAAACACCATATATTTT. It is translated as CASSPLGGRRNTIYF.